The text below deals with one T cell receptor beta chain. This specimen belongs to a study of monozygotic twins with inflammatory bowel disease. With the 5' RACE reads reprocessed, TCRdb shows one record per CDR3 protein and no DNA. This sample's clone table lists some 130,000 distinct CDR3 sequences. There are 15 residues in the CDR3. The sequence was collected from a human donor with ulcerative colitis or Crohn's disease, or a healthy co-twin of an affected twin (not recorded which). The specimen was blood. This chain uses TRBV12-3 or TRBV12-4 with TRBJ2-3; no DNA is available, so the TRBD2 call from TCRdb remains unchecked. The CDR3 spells CASSLRASGRDTQYF.